Shown below are 23 T cell receptor beta chains from a single sample sequenced in a study of cytomegalovirus exposure and HLA in healthy donors. The primer mix had 60 Vbeta and 13 Jbeta primers. The repertoire was sequenced with immunoSEQ multiplex PCR; TCRdb's copy has only in-frame clones and lacks some. The data contain around 140,000 clones, approximately 82% of them singletons. Input material: PBMCs. Source of these receptors: a woman between 40 and 50 years old in good health and CMV-seronegative.

This chain joins TRBV28 and TRBJ2-4; 8 positions agree with TRBD2. The germline CDR1 and CDR2 sequences are MDHEN and SYDVKM. Trimming took 7 bases from V and 5 from J; bases not matched to a gene: 10. The CDR3 has 15 amino acids. This CDR3 reads CASNPAGGGENIQYF. The CDR3 bases are TGTGCCAGCAACCCGGCGGGAGGTGGGGAAAACATTCAGTACTTC.

The chain recombines TRBV9 with TRBJ2-7; TRBD2 matches 11 bases. The junction had 5 bases not matched to a gene; V was cut back by 0 bases and J by 0 bases. The CDR3 loop spans 17 amino acids. The V gene's germline CDR1 is SGDLS and CDR2 YYNGEE. CDR3 loop: CASSVGTSGFSSYEQYF. CDR3 coding DNA: TGTGCCAGCAGCGTAGGGACTAGCGGGTTTAGCTCCTACGAGCAGTACTTC.

The V gene is TRBV15, the J gene TRBJ1-2, with D tentatively TRBD1 (5 bases). The V end lost 4 bases, the J end lost 8 bases, and 17 bases lay between the germline ends. CDR1 and CDR2 from the germline V gene are LNHNV and YYDKDF (reference sequence). This CDR3 contains 14 residues. CDR3 loop: CATSIPSWGDGYTF. In nucleotides, the CDR3 is TGTGCCACCAGCATCCCAAGTTGGGGCGACGGCTACACCTTC.

V is TRBV4-3 and J is TRBJ2-7, with 9 positions matching TRBD1. The CDR3 covers 15 residues. Germline assignment: CDR1 LGHNA and CDR2 YSLEER. With 4 bases clipped from V and 4 bases from J, the junction kept 8 bases outside the gene matches. This CDR3 is CASSRLTGGGYEQYF. In DNA form, the CDR3 reads TGCGCCAGCAGCCGTTTGACAGGGGGTGGGTACGAGCAGTACTTC.

This chain connects TRBV7-3 to TRBJ2-3; no clear D gene. The V gene's germline CDR1 is SGHTA and CDR2 FQGTGA. V shed 2 bases and J shed 4 bases, with 10 bases lying between them. The CDR3 covers 14 residues. CDR3 bases: TGTGCCAGCAGCTTACAACATGGTGCAGATACGCAGTATTTT. It yields the protein CASSLQHGADTQYF. Supplemented by reference TRBV7-3 and TRBJ2-3, the full variable domain reads GAGVSQTPSNKVTEKGKYVELRCDPISGHTALYWYRQSLGQGPEFLIYFQGTGAADDSGLPNDRFFAVRPEGSVSTLKIQRTERGDSAVYLCASSLQHGADTQYFGPGTRLTVL.

The chain uses TRBV21-1 and TRBJ2-1; the table assigns TRBD1, which was not confirmed against the DNA. TRBV21-1 is a known pseudogene. This CDR3 contains 19 residues. The CDR3 here is CASSKGEGTGRPYDNEQFF. For the CDR3, the DNA is TGTGCCAGCAGCAAAGGAGAAGGCACAGGGCGCCCCTACGACAATGAGCAGTTCTTC.

V gene TRBV19 combines with J gene TRBJ2-1; no definite D call. Germline V lookup: CDR1 LNHDA, CDR2 SQIVND (reference sequence). This CDR3 has 19 amino acids. The V end lost 5 bases, the J end lost 3 bases, and 26 bases lay between the germline ends. DNA of the CDR3: TGTGCCAGTAGTCCCCGTGGCGGAGTCCTATCTGCCGGCTACAATGAGCAGTTCTTC. This gives the protein CASSPRGGVLSAGYNEQFF.

The chain carries TRBV7-6 and TRBJ1-4, with unresolved D. CDR1 is SGHVS, CDR2 FNYEAQ, per germline. The CDR3 contains 16 residues. V shed 2 bases and J shed 0 bases, with 10 bases lying between them. The CDR3 DNA reads as TGTGCCAGCAGCTTAACGGGGAGTGCAACTAATGAAAAACTGTTTTTT. Amino acids: CASSLTGSATNEKLFF.

The rearrangement links TRBV2 to TRBJ2-7; TRBD2 matches 11 bases. Trimming at V came to 3 bases and at J to 3 bases, leaving 4 bases not matched to a gene. Germline V gene lookup returns CDR1 SNHLY and CDR2 FYNNEI. This CDR3 region has 15 residues. The CDR3 loop is CASSDWLAGGYEQYF. Written as DNA, the CDR3 is TGTGCCAGCAGTGACTGGCTAGCGGGAGGCTACGAGCAGTACTTC.

The genes are TRBV5-4 and TRBJ2-3; 12 nucleotides agree with TRBD1. This CDR3 is 16 amino acids long. Trimming cost V 4 bases and J 5 bases; bases outside gene matches: 8. Germline values: CDR1 SGHNT, CDR2 YYREEE (reference sequence). The CDR3 reads CASSQHRDRGRDTQYF. The CDR3 region has the DNA TGTGCCAGCAGCCAGCACCGGGACAGGGGGCGAGATACGCAGTATTTT. The full variable domain, completed using reference TRBV5-4 and TRBJ2-3, is ETGVTQSPTHLIKTRGQQVTLRCSSQSGHNTVSWYQQALGQGPQFIFQYYREEENGRGNFPPRFSGLQFPNYSSELNVNALELDDSALYLCASSQHRDRGRDTQYFGPGTRLTVL.

This sequence joins TRBV7-2 and TRBJ1-2; weak D call: TRBD1 (6 bases). Per germline, CDR1 SGHTA and CDR2 FQGNSA. The CDR3 consists of 15 residues. Trimming shortened V by 3 bases and J by 3 bases, and 14 bases separated the two germline ends. The CDR3 protein is CASSFRGGLDYGYTF. The DNA for the CDR3 is TGTGCCAGCAGCTTTAGGGGGGGGCTGGACTATGGCTACACCTTC.

The chain employs TRBV9 and TRBJ2-3, with a possible D match to TRBD1 (6 bases). The CDR3 length is 15 residues. CDR1 is SGDLS, CDR2 YYNGEE, per germline. Trimming pared 3 bases from V and 2 bases from J, leaving 13 bases between. This chain's CDR3 is CASSGMDSFTDTQYF. In DNA, the CDR3 is TGTGCCAGCAGCGGAATGGACAGCTTCACAGATACGCAGTATTTT.

This clone appeared a few times. V is TRBV19 and J is TRBJ1-1, with D unclear. V dropped 8 bases and J dropped 7 bases, with 14 bases sitting between them. Per the germline V gene, CDR1 is LNHDA and CDR2 is SQIVND (reference sequence). This CDR3 region has 12 residues. CDR3 bases: TGTGCCAGTTCTCCCCGAGGCGGTGAAGCTTTCTTT. It specifies CASSPRGGEAFF.

The rearrangement links TRBV5-1 to TRBJ2-7, with D tentatively TRBD1 (7 bases). The CDR3 contains 15 residues. The germline gives CDR1 SGHRS, CDR2 YFSETQ. Trimming shortened V by 0 bases and J by 6 bases, and 16 bases separated the two germline ends. DNA for the CDR3: TGCGCCAGCAGCTTGGGACAGGGAGGCCCCATCGAGCAGTACTTC. Its protein product is CASSLGQGGPIEQYF.

CDR3 sequence: CASSYYGQVLSYEQYF. The CDR3 nucleotides are TGTGCCAGCAGTTACTATGGACAGGTCTTATCCTACGAGCAGTACTTC. The chain carries TRBV6-5 and TRBJ2-7; 7 bases fit TRBD1. The germline V gene encodes CDR1 MNHEY and CDR2 SVGAGI. V was clipped by 1 base and J by 1 base; unmatched bases: 7. CDR3 length: 16 amino acids.

The chain is built from TRBV7-3 and TRBJ1-2; D may be TRBD1 (5 bases). V gave up 2 bases and J gave up 7 bases, with 11 bases separating them. The CDR3 loop spans 13 amino acids. Germline loops: CDR1 SGHTA, CDR2 FQGTGA. CDR3 loop: CASSLSPGRGYTF. CDR3 sequence (DNA): TGTGCCAGCAGCTTATCCCCAGGGCGTGGCTACACCTTC.

The rearrangement links TRBV6-6 to TRBJ2-3; no firm D call. Germline values: CDR1 MNHNY, CDR2 SVGAGI (reference sequence). This CDR3 spans 13 amino acids. V shed 5 bases and J shed 0 bases, with 6 bases lying between them. CDR3 coding DNA: TGTGCCAGCAGTACAATTAGCACAGATACGCAGTATTTT. It is translated as CASSTISTDTQYF.

This chain connects TRBV7-2 to TRBJ2-7, with D possibly matching TRBD1 (6 bases). Between the trimmed V and J ends, which lost 4 bases and 5 bases, there was a span of 15 bases. The length of the CDR3 is 14 residues. The germline gives CDR1 SGHTA, CDR2 FQGNSA. In nucleotides, the CDR3 is TGTGCCAGCAGCTCCCTACAGGGACCCCACGAGCAGTACTTC. Protein sequence: CASSSLQGPHEQYF.

This clone was recorded once. The genes are TRBV4-2 and TRBJ2-3; 9 bases are shared with TRBD2. V lost 6 bases to trimming and J lost 5 bases; unmatched junction nucleotides: 6. CDR3 length equals 14 residues. Germline V gene data show CDR1 as LGHNA and CDR2 as YNFKEQ. The CDR3 bases are TGTGCCAGCAGACAGGGACTAGCACTAGATACGCAGTATTTT. It yields the protein CASRQGLALDTQYF.

The CDR3 DNA reads TGTGCCAGCAGCTTTGACAGGGGGCGCAGCGAGCAGTACTTC. Protein sequence: CASSFDRGRSEQYF. This chain joins TRBV7-2 and TRBJ2-7, with TRBD1 matching 10 bases. The V gene end was trimmed by 3 bases and the J gene end by 6 bases; junction bases not matched to a gene: 5. Germline CDR1 is SGHTA and CDR2 is FQGNSA. The CDR3 has 14 residues.

CDR3 loop: CASSHGQGLSYNEQFF. The CDR3, as DNA: TGTGCCAGCAGCCATGGACAGGGCCTCTCCTACAATGAGCAGTTCTTC. The chain is built from TRBV9 and TRBJ2-1; TRBD1 aligns across 8 bases. V was clipped by 4 bases and J by 0 bases; unmatched bases: 6. Germline CDR1 and CDR2: SGDLS and YYNGEE. The CDR3 is 16 residues long.

This chain connects TRBV19 to TRBJ1-1; 8 bases are a match to TRBD1. Trimming at V came to 5 bases and at J to 1 base, leaving 3 bases not matched to a gene. CDR1 and CDR2 (germline): LNHDA, SQIVND (reference sequence). The CDR3 has 14 residues. Written as DNA, the CDR3 is TGTGCCAGTAGTGTACAGGGGGGGAACACTGAAGCTTTCTTT. This translates into CASSVQGGNTEAFF.

V usage is TRBV7-3 and J usage is TRBJ2-1; TRBD1 matches at 8 bases. The CDR3 contains 15 residues. CDR1 and CDR2 from the germline V gene are SGHTA and FQGTGA. The V segment lost 4 bases and the J segment 0 bases; nucleotides outside the gene matches: 2. CDR3 protein: CASSSTGDSYNEQFF. In nucleotides, the CDR3 is TGTGCCAGCAGCTCGACAGGGGACTCCTACAATGAGCAGTTCTTC.